Sequencing of this T cell receptor (beta chain) was carried out in a study of blood T cell repertoires in COVID-19. Background on the study: The United States, Italy and Spain were the sources of the acute and convalescent COVID-19 samples. T cells, B-cell-depleted T cells, or PBMCs provided the cDNA or gDNA that served as material.

CDR1 is SGHTA, CDR2 FQGNSA, per germline. The CDR3 runs 15 residues. With 0 bases clipped from V and 3 bases from J, the junction kept 3 bases outside the gene matches. Per the study methods: Estimated nucleated cell counts came from reference gene primer amplification. Only in-frame clones appear in the TCRdb table, and some are missing; sequencing was by immunoSEQ multiplex PCR. V and J calls and clone size are given by that table; D and trimming were obtained from the DNA. The table shows approximately 410,000 clones, with around 86% occurring only once. The source material was peripheral blood. This receptor was taken from a woman between 25 and 40 years old with active or convalescent COVID-19. The chain couples TRBV7-2 to TRBJ2-7; TRBD2 matches 9 bases. The CDR3 sequence is CASSLAAGGYYEQYF. CDR3 coding DNA: TGTGCCAGCAGCTTAGCCGCGGGGGGGTACTACGAGCAGTACTTC.